Sequencing of this TCR beta chain was carried out in a study of T and B cells in COVID-19 patients. TRB rearrangements were amplified by multiplex PCR with BIOMED2 TRB-A/B primers. TCRdb reprocessed the multiplex PCR reads via MiXCR and lists one record per CDR3 protein. The sample lists about 21,000 distinct CDR3 sequences; approximately 29% were seen once. Blood genomic DNA input for TRB amplification was about 240-550 ng. Germline CDR1 and CDR2: DFQATT and SNEGSKA (reference sequence). This CDR3 region has 16 residues. V lost 3 bases, J lost 2 bases, and 7 bases stayed unmatched. This receptor was taken from a human donor who had recovered from COVID-19. Sequencing was carried out using blood. This chain joins TRBV20-1 and TRBJ2-1, with TRBD2 matching over 10 bases. DNA of the CDR3: TGCAGTGCTAGTCCTCCCAGCGGGGGGGCCTACAATGAGCAGTTCTTC. Amino acids: CSASPPSGGAYNEQFF.